The 25 T cell receptor beta chains reported below all come from one sample, sequenced in a study of beta chain features in type 1 diabetes. Study-wide findings and caveats: Significant though moderate, a shortening of TCRB CDR3s appeared in all four CD4+ subsets of Type 1 diabetes patients.

Their cognate antigens are unknown. Reverse transcribing all isolated RNA meant expressed TCRB transcripts were sequenced. Sequencing used immunoSEQ multiplex PCR; TCRdb keeps in-frame clones, though not all of them. The table shows a few hundred thousand clones, with over 9.5% occurring only once. The specimen sequenced was naive CD4+ T cells from blood. The receptor set was obtained from a woman between 18 and 29 years old with type 1 diabetes.

The V gene is TRBV19, the J gene TRBJ1-5; a weak D match, TRBD1 (6 bases). The CDR3 is 17 residues long. Germline CDR1 reads LNHDA; CDR2 reads SQIVND (reference sequence). V was trimmed by 3 bases and J by 1 base, leaving 16 bases between them. The CDR3 bases are TGTGCCAGTAGTATCTCAGGGGTTCTATGGAGCAATCAGCCCCAGCATTTT. Translating it yields CASSISGVLWSNQPQHF.

The gene calls are TRBV9 and TRBJ2-7; 8 nucleotides match TRBD2. The CDR3 consists of 16 residues. With 0 bases clipped from V and 2 bases from J, the junction kept 7 bases outside the gene matches. Germline V gene sequence: CDR1 SGDLS, CDR2 YYNGEE. The CDR3 DNA is TGTGCCAGCAGCGTAGCGGGCGGGGGGACTCCCTACGAGCAGTACTTC. This encodes CASSVAGGGTPYEQYF. The full variable domain, its missing parts supplied by reference TRBV9 and TRBJ2-7, is DSGVTQTPKHLITATGQRVTLRCSPRSGDLSVYWYQQSLDQGLQFLIQYYNGEERAKGNILERFSAQQFPDLHSELNLSSLELGDSALYFCASSVAGGGTPYEQYFGPGTRLTVT.

This clone was observed a few times. V and J are TRBV7-3 and TRBJ2-1, with 10 bases fitting TRBD2. This CDR3 has 15 amino acids. The junction had 13 bases not matched to a gene; V was cut back by 5 bases and J by 12 bases. Germline V CDR1 and CDR2: SGHTA, FQGTGA. The CDR3 DNA sequence: TGTGCCAGCAGCGTCCTAGCGGGAGCCCCACGGGTGCAGTTCTTC. It encodes CASSVLAGAPRVQFF.

The J gene is TRBJ2-3, the V gene TRBV9; 9 bases match TRBD1. V shed 3 bases, J shed 5 bases, and the junction held 16 bases outside the gene matches. The CDR3 runs to 18 residues. From germline, CDR1 is SGDLS and CDR2 YYNGEE. The CDR3, as DNA: TGTGCCAGCAGCGGCGCCCCGGGACAGGGTATTCTAGGAGATACGCAGTATTTT. Translation: CASSGAPGQGILGDTQYF.

This clone was seen a handful of times. V gene TRBV6-5 combines with J gene TRBJ2-5; 13 bases line up with TRBD2. The V gene end was trimmed by 2 bases and the J gene end by 4 bases; junction bases not matched to a gene: 4. The germline CDR1 and CDR2 sequences are MNHEY and SVGAGI. This CDR3 contains 16 residues. CDR3 coding DNA: TGTGCCAGCAGTTACCAGGGACTAGCGGGACCAGAGACCCAGTACTTC. It codes for CASSYQGLAGPETQYF.

This clone was detected only a few times. As DNA, the CDR3 is TGTGCCCGGTCGTTCGGGGCCAACGTCCTGACTTTC. Protein sequence: CARSFGANVLTF. The chain has TRBV30 and TRBJ2-6; D uncertain. The CDR3 covers 12 residues. Trimming left V 8 bases short and J 4 bases short, with 9 bases between. Germline-derived CDR1 and CDR2 are GTSNPN and SVGIG (reference sequence). The full variable domain, rest sourced from reference TRBV30 and TRBJ2-6, is SQTIHQWPATLVQPVGSPLSLECTVEGTSNPNLYWYRQAAGRGLQLLFYSVGIGQISSEVPQNLSASRPQDRQFILSSKKLLLSDSGFYLCARSFGANVLTFGAGSRLTVL.

This chain connects TRBV9 to TRBJ2-1, with 7 bases matching TRBD2. V lost 2 bases to trimming and J lost 6 bases; unmatched junction nucleotides: 14. Germline V gives CDR1 SGDLS, CDR2 YYNGEE. This CDR3 has 17 residues. The CDR3 loop reads CASSVGPGGEGPNEQFF. The CDR3 coding sequence is TGTGCCAGCAGCGTGGGCCCTGGGGGGGAGGGCCCCAATGAGCAGTTCTTC.

Only a few counts were recorded for this clone. CDR3 region: CASSLGQGYEQFF. CDR3 DNA sequence: TGCGCCAGCAGCTTGGGGCAGGGCTATGAGCAGTTCTTC. The chain recombines TRBV5-1 with TRBJ2-1, with a weak D call TRBD1 (5 bases). The CDR3 is made up of 13 amino acids. The V and J ends lost 0 bases and 8 bases respectively, with 9 bases between them. CDR1 is SGHRS, CDR2 YFSETQ, per germline.

CDR3 loop: CASSGYRGPSYEQYF. For the CDR3, the DNA is TGCGCCAGCAGCGGATACAGGGGCCCTTCCTACGAGCAGTACTTC. V gene TRBV5-1 combines with J gene TRBJ2-7; 7 bases are shared with TRBD1. The V and J ends lost 4 bases and 1 base, in that order; junction bases with no gene match: 8. The germline V gene encodes CDR1 SGHRS and CDR2 YFSETQ. The CDR3 is 15 residues long.

The V and J genes are TRBV7-2 and TRBJ2-7; TRBD1 is a possible D gene (6 bases). V was pared by 5 bases and J by 1 base, with 9 bases between. Germline CDR1 reads SGHTA; CDR2 reads FQGNSA. The CDR3 is 13 residues long. This CDR3 reads CASSRTVSYEQYF. The CDR3, as DNA: TGTGCCAGCAGCCGGACAGTTTCCTACGAGCAGTACTTC.

The rearrangement joins TRBV29-1 to TRBJ1-1; TRBD1 aligns across 9 bases. The CDR3 contains 14 residues. Germline CDR1 and CDR2: SQVTM and ANQGSEA. V trimming: 7 bases; J trimming: 3 bases; junction bases outside the gene matches: 9. The CDR3 nucleotides are TGCAGCGCTGTTTGGGGGACAGGGTACACTGAAGCTTTCTTT. It specifies CSAVWGTGYTEAFF.

V usage is TRBV9 and J usage is TRBJ1-1; D not certain. The CDR3 loop spans 12 amino acids. Germline V gene sequence: CDR1 SGDLS, CDR2 YYNGEE. V was clipped by 4 bases and J by 5 bases, with 9 bases between them. This chain's CDR3 is CASSSRGTEAFF. The CDR3 DNA reads as TGTGCCAGCAGCTCACGGGGAACTGAAGCTTTCTTT.

This clone was observed a handful of times. CDR3 bases: TGTGCCTGGAGTAGAGCTGAAGCTTTCTTT. Protein product: CAWSRAEAFF. This chain joins TRBV30 and TRBJ1-1; D gene unclear. Trimming took off 2 bases at V and 6 bases at J, with 4 bases between the two ends. Germline assignment: CDR1 GTSNPN and CDR2 SVGIG (reference sequence). The length of the CDR3 is 10 residues.

The J gene is TRBJ1-4, the V gene TRBV5-5; 7 bases fit TRBD1. This CDR3 comprises 16 residues. V was pared by 0 bases and J by 0 bases, with 2 bases of the junction left unmatched. Germline V gene sequence: CDR1 SGHKS, CDR2 YYEKEE (reference sequence). Written as DNA, the CDR3 is TGTGCCAGCAGCTTGGAGGGGGCCTCAACTAATGAAAAACTGTTTTTT. Residues: CASSLEGASTNEKLFF.

This rearrangement joins TRBV19 to TRBJ2-7; 11 nucleotides match TRBD1. V trimming: 10 bases; J trimming: 4 bases; junction bases outside the gene matches: 3. Germline values: CDR1 LNHDA, CDR2 SQIVND (reference sequence). CDR3 length: 12 residues. CDR3 nucleotide sequence: TGTGCCACCGGACAGGGGGCATACGAGCAGTACTTC. It codes for CATGQGAYEQYF. The variable domain in full, completed from reference TRBV19 and TRBJ2-7, reads DGGITQSPKYLFRKEGQNVTLSCEQNLNHDAMYWYRQDPGQGLRLIYYSQIVNDFQKGDIAEGYSVSREKKESFPLTVTSAQKNPTAFYLCATGQGAYEQYFGPGTRLTVT.

The V and J genes are TRBV28 and TRBJ2-5; tentative D call: TRBD1 (5 bases). Germline CDR1 reads MDHEN; CDR2 reads SYDVKM. Trimming removed 2 bases from V and 2 bases from J, with 9 bases in between. There are 14 residues in the CDR3. CDR3 DNA: TGTGCCAGCAGTTTACCGGACATACAAGAGACCCAGTACTTC. Amino acids: CASSLPDIQETQYF.

The CDR3 sequence is CASSLALQGTDTQYF. The CDR3 DNA reads as TGTGCCAGCAGCTTAGCGCTACAGGGGACAGATACGCAGTATTTT. The chain has TRBV11-1 and TRBJ2-3; 7 bases are a match to TRBD1. Trimming cost V 0 bases and J 3 bases; bases outside gene matches: 3. This CDR3 is built from 15 residues. Germline assignment: CDR1 SGHAT and CDR2 FQDESV (reference sequence). Looking up the rest from reference TRBV11-1 and TRBJ2-3 gives the full variable domain: EAEVAQSPRYKITEKSQAVAFWCDPISGHATLYWYRQILGQGPELLVQFQDESVVDDSQLPKDRFSAERLKGVDSTLKIQPAELGDSAMYLCASSLALQGTDTQYFGPGTRLTVL.

This clone turned up a few times. The chain couples TRBV5-1 to TRBJ2-1, with 9 bases that match TRBD1. CDR3 length equals 14 residues. V was clipped by 9 bases and J by 3 bases; unmatched bases: 7. Looked up from germline, CDR1 is SGHRS and CDR2 is YFSETQ. The chain's CDR3 is CATNRGLLYNEQFF. The CDR3 bases are TGCGCCACCAACAGGGGGCTCCTCTACAATGAGCAGTTCTTC.

The V and J genes are TRBV7-9 and TRBJ2-7, with unresolved D. The CDR3 spans 18 residues. CDR1 SEHNR and CDR2 FQNEAQ come from the germline V gene (reference sequence). The V end lost 4 bases, the J end lost 2 bases, and 24 bases lay between the germline ends. The CDR3: CASSSYKLSPYSAYEQYF. The CDR3, as DNA: TGTGCCAGCAGCTCTTACAAACTATCCCCTTATTCTGCCTACGAGCAGTACTTC.

This clone turned up a few times. The junction departs from the called germline gene at one end, perhaps through a read error. The chain couples TRBV28 to TRBJ2-7, with 15 bases lining up with TRBD2. This CDR3 contains 15 residues. Germline-derived CDR1 and CDR2 are MDHEN and SYDVKM. The chain's CDR3 is CASSPGLAGGTSLLF. The DNA for the CDR3 is TGTGCCAGCAGTCCGGGACTAGCGGGAGGAACATCCCTCCTCTTC.

J is TRBJ2-7 and V is TRBV30, with 7 bases fitting TRBD1. Germline CDR1 and CDR2: GTSNPN and SVGIG (reference sequence). The length of the CDR3 is 15 residues. The V segment lost 1 base and the J segment 6 bases; nucleotides outside the gene matches: 12. The CDR3 sequence is CAWSGGKGQWGEQYF. CDR3 sequence (DNA): TGTGCCTGGAGTGGTGGGAAGGGACAGTGGGGCGAGCAGTACTTC.

This chain uses TRBV13 with TRBJ2-7; 9 positions match TRBD2. This CDR3 is built from 14 residues. V was pared by 4 bases and J by 3 bases, with 4 bases of the junction left unmatched. Germline loops: CDR1 PRHDT, CDR2 FYEKMQ (reference sequence). The CDR3 region is CASSSGLAIYEQYF. For the CDR3, the DNA is TGTGCCAGCAGCTCGGGACTAGCCATCTACGAGCAGTACTTC.

There are a few counts of this clone. Within the sample, other DNA sequences also encode this same CDR3. The J gene is TRBJ1-2, the V gene TRBV9; D unclear. The CDR3 contains 12 residues. Germline V gene sequence: CDR1 SGDLS, CDR2 YYNGEE. V was pared by 0 bases and J by 5 bases, with 5 bases between. CDR3 in DNA: TGTGCCAGCAGCGTAGACCGGTATGGCTACACCTTC. As protein: CASSVDRYGYTF.

The chain is built from TRBV29-1 and TRBJ2-1; 9 nucleotides agree with TRBD2. The germline CDR1 and CDR2 sequences are SQVTM and ANQGSEA. This CDR3 has 14 amino acids. V shed 6 bases and J 1 base; nucleotides not matched to a gene: 4. The CDR3 reads CSVSSGKSYNEQFF. CDR3 sequence (DNA): TGCAGCGTGTCTAGCGGGAAGTCCTACAATGAGCAGTTCTTC.

This rearrangement joins TRBV11-2 to TRBJ2-1; 9 nucleotides match TRBD2. The CDR3 has 15 amino acids. Germline V gene lookup returns CDR1 SGHAT and CDR2 FQNNGV. The V and J ends lost 0 bases and 10 bases, in that order; junction bases with no gene match: 7. CDR3 in DNA: TGTGCCAGCAGCTTAGAAGGCGGGGGGGCCGGGGAGCAGTTCTTC. It translates to CASSLEGGGAGEQFF.